The 27 T cell receptor beta chains below come from one sample, sequenced in a study of blood T cell repertoires in COVID-19. Sequenced by immunoSEQ multiplex PCR; TCRdb stores in-frame clones only, minus some. The sample holds about 230,000 clones, roughly four fifths seen once. The sample comprised peripheral blood. Receptor source: a woman of 80 years or more with COVID-19, enrolled during active disease.

The chain joins TRBV27 to TRBJ2-3, with 13 bases lining up with TRBD2. The CDR3 spans 15 residues. Germline V gene sequence: CDR1 MNHEY, CDR2 SMNVEV (reference sequence). J lost 4 bases, V lost 7 bases, and 5 bases had no gene match. The CDR3 DNA follows: TGTGCCAGCAAAAAACTAGCGGGAGGGTCAGATACGCAGTATTTT. It yields the protein CASKKLAGGSDTQYF.

The gene calls are TRBV4-1 and TRBJ2-7; 8 nucleotides align to TRBD1. The CDR3 contains 16 residues. Germline CDR1 reads MGHRA; CDR2 reads YSYEKL. The trim removed 4 bases at V and 0 bases at J, leaving 8 bases unmatched. The CDR3 DNA is TGCGCCAGCAGCCCCGGGGCAGGGGGCGTCTCCTACGAGCAGTACTTC. It codes for CASSPGAGGVSYEQYF.

A single count supports this clone. This chain uses TRBV27 with TRBJ2-7; weak D call: TRBD2 (5 bases). V was shortened by 2 bases and J by 3 bases, with 14 bases between the two germline ends. The CDR3 sequence is 15 residues long. Germline V gene data show CDR1 as MNHEY and CDR2 as SMNVEV (reference sequence). This CDR3 is CASSLGSPLLYEQYF. The CDR3 coding sequence is TGTGCCAGCAGTTTAGGGAGTCCCCTTCTCTACGAGCAGTACTTC.

J is TRBJ2-1 and V is TRBV3-1 (or the pseudogene TRBV3-2), with a tentative D call TRBD2 (6 bases). In germline, CDR1 is LGHDT, CDR2 YNNKEL (reference sequence). The germline V and J ends were trimmed by 1 base and 14 bases, with 15 bases remaining between them. The CDR3 spans 13 residues. The CDR3 DNA reads as TGTGCCAGCAGCCAAGGCGGTAGCGGCATCAAGTTCTTC. Translating it yields CASSQGGSGIKFF.

This clone appeared once. The chain uses TRBV14 and TRBJ2-1; 10 nucleotides align to TRBD1. CDR1 SGHDN and CDR2 FVKESK come from the germline V gene. CDR3 size: 15 residues. The V and J ends lost 5 bases and 3 bases, in that order; junction bases with no gene match: 4. The CDR3 sequence is CASSIDRGHYNEQFF. The CDR3 DNA is TGTGCCAGCAGCATCGACAGGGGGCACTACAATGAGCAGTTCTTC. Complete variable domain (other parts from reference TRBV14 and TRBJ2-1): EAGVTQFPSHSVIEKGQTVTLRCDPISGHDNLYWYRRVMGKEIKFLLHFVKESKQDESGMPNNRFLAERTGGTYSTLKVQPAELEDSGVYFCASSIDRGHYNEQFFGPGTRLTVL.

The CDR3 region is CASSSTDTQYF. In DNA form, the CDR3 reads TGTGCCAGCAGCTCCACAGATACGCAGTATTTT. The V call is TRBV12-3 or TRBV12-4, the J call TRBJ2-3; D is ambiguous. The CDR3 sequence is 11 residues long. Trimming cost V 6 bases and J 2 bases, with 3 bases left between them.

CDR3 region: CASSGRSRAENSPLHF. DNA of the CDR3: TGTGCCAGCAGTGGTCGGTCGAGGGCGGAGAATTCACCCCTCCACTTT. The gene calls are TRBV6-6 and TRBJ1-6; no firm D call. The CDR3 has 16 residues. From germline, CDR1 is MNHNY and CDR2 SVGAGI (reference sequence). V lost 5 bases and J 7 bases, leaving 18 bases between the germline ends.

The genes are TRBV19 and TRBJ2-1, with D perhaps TRBD2 (6 bases). Per germline, CDR1 LNHDA and CDR2 SQIVND (reference sequence). V was shortened by 2 bases and J by 6 bases, with 14 bases between the two germline ends. This CDR3 contains 15 residues. CDR3 loop: CASSIRRGRGNEQFF. The CDR3 DNA sequence: TGTGCCAGTAGTATAAGGAGGGGCCGAGGCAATGAGCAGTTCTTC.

A few counts support this clone. The DNA for the CDR3 is TGTGCCAGCAGCCCCGGGACAAGGACCTACGAGCAGTACTTC. Translated: CASSPGTRTYEQYF. The chain couples TRBV21-1 to TRBJ2-7; the D segment call TRBD1 is taken from the table without a DNA check. TRBV21-1 is given as a pseudogene. This CDR3 spans 14 amino acids.

This chain links TRBV19 with TRBJ1-2; the match to TRBD1 covers 7 bases. Germline lookup yields CDR1 LNHDA and CDR2 SQIVND (reference sequence). The length of the CDR3 is 14 residues. After removal of 8 bases from V and 0 bases from J, the junction contained 6 bases not matched to a gene. The CDR3 here is CASGQAWTNYGYTF. CDR3 DNA sequence: TGTGCCAGTGGACAGGCGTGGACTAACTATGGCTACACCTTC.

The chain links TRBV6-1 to TRBJ1-5; perhaps TRBD1 as D (6 bases). The germline V gene encodes CDR1 MNHNS and CDR2 SASEGT. The CDR3 is made up of 16 amino acids. The V and J ends lost 3 bases and 3 bases respectively, with 15 bases between them. CDR3 nucleotide sequence: TGTGCCAGCAGTGACTGGGCAGGGGTCTACAATCAGCCCCAGCATTTT. Protein sequence: CASSDWAGVYNQPQHF.

The rearrangement links TRBV19 to TRBJ1-2; TRBD1 agrees at 7 bases. The CDR3 has 15 residues. The V and J ends lost 5 bases and 0 bases, in that order; junction bases with no gene match: 6. Germline V gene lookup returns CDR1 LNHDA and CDR2 SQIVND (reference sequence). As DNA, the CDR3 is TGTGCCAGTAGTTCCCTCGGGACAGCTAACTATGGCTACACCTTC. It codes for CASSSLGTANYGYTF.

The rearrangement links TRBV18 to TRBJ2-7, with 9 bases aligning to TRBD1. Losses at the gene ends were 6 bases for V and 7 bases for J; bases not matched to a gene: 13. CDR1 is KGHSH and CDR2 is LQKENI in the germline V gene. The CDR3 is 15 amino acids. The chain's CDR3 is CASSQDGTGSSEQYF. The CDR3 region has the DNA TGTGCCAGCTCCCAAGACGGGACAGGGTCGTCAGAGCAGTACTTC.

This chain uses TRBV2 with TRBJ1-1; D unresolved. Trimming shortened V by 7 bases and J by 0 bases, and 9 bases separated the two germline ends. Germline V gives CDR1 SNHLY, CDR2 FYNNEI. The CDR3 is 13 residues long. The CDR3 DNA is TGTGCCAGCAATACACCGATGAACACTGAAGCTTTCTTT. Translation: CASNTPMNTEAFF.

This clone was seen a handful of times. This rearrangement joins TRBV5-1 to TRBJ2-3; 8 nucleotides agree with TRBD1. This CDR3 contains 17 residues. V lost 2 bases, J lost 4 bases, and 12 bases stayed unmatched. CDR1 and CDR2 from the germline V gene are SGHRS and YFSETQ. The CDR3 sequence: CASSFKLQGASPDTQYF. As DNA, the CDR3 is TGCGCCAGCAGCTTTAAATTGCAGGGGGCCTCTCCAGATACGCAGTATTTT.

This rearrangement joins TRBV5-1 to TRBJ1-2; D is unclear. V was trimmed by 0 bases and J by 2 bases, leaving 5 bases between them. Per germline, CDR1 SGHRS and CDR2 YFSETQ. The CDR3 runs to 13 residues. The CDR3 protein is CASSLAPNYGYTF. The CDR3, as DNA: TGCGCCAGCAGCTTGGCCCCGAACTATGGCTACACCTTC.

The chain uses TRBV27 and TRBJ2-1; 8 nucleotides agree with TRBD1. CDR1 MNHEY and CDR2 SMNVEV come from the germline V gene (reference sequence). The CDR3 contains 18 residues. V shed 3 bases, J shed 7 bases, and the junction held 17 bases outside the gene matches. The DNA of the CDR3 is TGTGCCAGCAGTTTCTCCCCCCCTCAGGGGGCAACTTGGAATGAGCAGTTCTTC. This encodes CASSFSPPQGATWNEQFF.

This clone was seen a single time. The CDR3 coding sequence is TGCAGCGTTGACCCGACAGGGAACTATGGCTACACCTTC. It codes for CSVDPTGNYGYTF. V gene TRBV29-1 combines with J gene TRBJ1-2; TRBD1 matches 7 bases. The germline CDR1 and CDR2 sequences are SQVTM and ANQGSEA. With V trimmed by 3 bases and J by 2 bases, 3 bases remained unmatched. The CDR3 consists of 13 residues.

The rearrangement uses TRBV19 and TRBJ1-4, with 7 bases aligning to TRBD1. Germline loops: CDR1 LNHDA, CDR2 SQIVND (reference sequence). J gave up 7 bases and V 2 bases, and 4 bases lay outside the gene matches. The CDR3 runs 14 residues. The CDR3 is CASSIQGESEKLFF. The CDR3 region has the DNA TGTGCCAGTAGTATACAGGGGGAGAGTGAAAAACTGTTTTTT.

The chain carries TRBV14 and TRBJ2-5; possibly TRBD1 for D (6 bases). The germline V gene encodes CDR1 SGHDN and CDR2 FVKESK. CDR3 length equals 13 residues. Between the trimmed V and J ends, which lost 6 bases and 7 bases, there was a span of 15 bases. Here the CDR3 reads CASSLQGSGTQYF. DNA of the CDR3: TGTGCCAGCAGTTTACAGGGATCGGGGACCCAGTACTTC.

The chain has TRBV30 and TRBJ1-6; D remains unclear. The CDR3 has 15 amino acids. Trimming shortened V by 2 bases and J by 2 bases, and 10 bases separated the two germline ends. Germline CDR1 is GTSNPN and CDR2 is SVGIG (reference sequence). The CDR3 region is CAWSSGVTYNSPLHF. The CDR3, as DNA: TGTGCCTGGAGTTCCGGGGTAACCTATAATTCACCCCTCCACTTT.

V usage is TRBV7-9 and J usage is TRBJ2-4, with a possible D match to TRBD2 (7 bases). Trimming left V 4 bases short and J 12 bases short, with 13 bases between. In germline, CDR1 is SEHNR, CDR2 FQNEAQ (reference sequence). This CDR3 has 12 amino acids. Here the CDR3 reads CASSSGAGDQYF. As DNA, the CDR3 is TGTGCCAGCAGCTCAGGGGCGGGGGATCAGTACTTC. Variable domain in full (rest from reference TRBV7-9 and TRBJ2-4): DTGVSQNPRHKITKRGQNVTFRCDPISEHNRLYWYRQTLGQGPEFLTYFQNEAQLEKSRLLSDRFSAERPKGSFSTLEIQRTEQGDSAMYLCASSSGAGDQYFGAGTRLSVL.

The chain couples TRBV28 to TRBJ2-1, with D unclear. V lost 7 bases to trimming and J lost 4 bases, with 8 bases between them. The CDR3 runs 12 residues. CDR1 is MDHEN and CDR2 is SYDVKM in the germline V gene. The CDR3 DNA reads as TGTGCCAGCACGGCGGCTTACAATGAGCAGTTCTTC. Its protein is CASTAAYNEQFF.

The genes are TRBV2 and TRBJ2-7, with 9 bases aligning to TRBD2. After removal of 8 bases from V and 7 bases from J, the junction contained 12 bases not matched to a gene. Germline V gene lookup returns CDR1 SNHLY and CDR2 FYNNEI. The CDR3 has 14 amino acids. In DNA form, the CDR3 reads TGTGCCAGCGTTACTGGACTAGCGAATGGGGAGCAGTACTTC. Its translation: CASVTGLANGEQYF.

This clone showed up just once. The J gene is TRBJ2-7, the V gene TRBV10-3; 7 bases line up with TRBD2. Germline CDR1 reads ENHRY; CDR2 reads SYGVKD. The CDR3 sequence is 18 residues long. V lost 2 bases and J lost 1; bases outside the gene matches: 14. This CDR3 reads CAISEKPLREGTSYEQYF. CDR3 DNA sequence: TGTGCCATCAGTGAGAAACCATTGAGGGAGGGAACTTCCTACGAGCAGTACTTC.

The rearrangement uses TRBV18 and TRBJ1-5; 9 bases are shared with TRBD1. CDR1 and CDR2 from the germline V gene are KGHSH and LQKENI. The junction had 6 bases not matched to a gene; V was cut back by 5 bases and J by 7 bases. The CDR3 has 14 residues. The CDR3 coding sequence is TGTGCCAGCTCAACACAGGGGGCTGAGCAGCCCCAGCATTTT. Translating gives CASSTQGAEQPQHF.

This clone came up many times. The CDR3 DNA is TGTGCCAGCATCTCGGGACACTCCAATCAGCCCCAGCATTTT. The encoded protein is CASISGHSNQPQHF. The chain uses TRBV28 and TRBJ1-5; TRBD1 might be the D (6 bases). The CDR3 runs to 14 residues. Germline V gene data show CDR1 as MDHEN and CDR2 as SYDVKM. The V and J ends lost 7 bases and 3 bases respectively, with 13 bases between them.